This T cell receptor beta chain came from a study of CD8 T cells in Susac syndrome (dated by TCRdb to about 2019). Study-wide context: The study used repertoire sequencing to test whether antigen drove CD8+ T cell activation and differentiation in Susac syndrome.

On this clonotype itself: Its antigen is still unknown. Within one base of it there is no much larger clone, and no base qualities were kept.

V is reduced by 6 bases and J by 0 bases, leaving a spacing of 16 bases between them. The cysteine opens and the phenylalanine closes a CDR3 of 16 amino acids. Here the CDR3 DNA is all that survives: 48 bases in frame from base 1. CDR1 and CDR2 are drawn from the germline V gene: KGHSH, LQKENI. Beyond this particular receptor, the publication reports: The TCR sequencing and HLA analysis was acknowledged to have included a relatively small number of individuals.

Peripheral blood CD8+ and CD4+ T cells from healthy donors, Susac syndrome patients and multiple sclerosis patients were profiled by high-throughput TCR beta sequencing. Healthy donors were age- and sex-matched controls. Bulk CD8+ and CD4+ T cells were purified by magnetic negative isolation, whereas CD8+ TEMRA cells were enriched by FACS. Blood was collected in EDTA tubes and processed within 24 hours, with PBMCs isolated through density gradient centrifugation. PBMCs intended for TCR sequencing were frozen in liquid nitrogen and were later thawed in a 37 degrees C water bath. Purity of sorted or isolated CD4+, CD8+ and CD8+ TEMRA cells was at least 90%. RNA was extracted with the RNeasy kit and about 0.5 to 1 ug was reverse transcribed using random hexamers. TCR beta CDR3 regions were amplified with the immunoSEQ multiplex PCR assay covering 54 Vbeta and 13 Jbeta segments. PCR amplification bias was corrected by using a synthetic template baseline for primer optimization and computational correction. Turning to the authors' computational methods: Reads were annotated to V, D and J genes according to IMGT and were analyzed with immunoSEQ Analyzer, with only productive sequences retained. To calculate clonality, Shannon entropy was normalized by log2 of the number of productive unique sequences and then subtracted from one. Public and private clones were assessed among the 100 most prevalent clones of each patient and control. Clones were defined as Susac-specific if absent from the healthy and MS cohorts, from 1052 published viral clones and from other ImmuneACCESS disease sequences. TCRdb reworked the public reads: Q25 trimming with fastp, MiXCR clone assembly, productive beta chains retained. Each record represents a unique CDR3 protein, reported with the most common genes and DNA among its rows. The V and J calls follow TCRdb's processing rather than the paper's. This sample comprises 180,000 or so distinct CDR3 sequences, around 94% of them detected only once. More than 0.12% of the sample is in the top ten clones.

This sequence was found in a human donor in good health. Material: CD4+ T cells from PBMCs. This receptor chain uses TRBV18 and TRBJ2-3; 7 matching bases give a weak D call of TRBD2. The nucleotide sequence reads as follows: TGTGCCAGCTCCCGACTGGCGGGGGCTAGCACAGATACGCAGTATTTT. Its protein is CASSRLAGASTDTQYF.